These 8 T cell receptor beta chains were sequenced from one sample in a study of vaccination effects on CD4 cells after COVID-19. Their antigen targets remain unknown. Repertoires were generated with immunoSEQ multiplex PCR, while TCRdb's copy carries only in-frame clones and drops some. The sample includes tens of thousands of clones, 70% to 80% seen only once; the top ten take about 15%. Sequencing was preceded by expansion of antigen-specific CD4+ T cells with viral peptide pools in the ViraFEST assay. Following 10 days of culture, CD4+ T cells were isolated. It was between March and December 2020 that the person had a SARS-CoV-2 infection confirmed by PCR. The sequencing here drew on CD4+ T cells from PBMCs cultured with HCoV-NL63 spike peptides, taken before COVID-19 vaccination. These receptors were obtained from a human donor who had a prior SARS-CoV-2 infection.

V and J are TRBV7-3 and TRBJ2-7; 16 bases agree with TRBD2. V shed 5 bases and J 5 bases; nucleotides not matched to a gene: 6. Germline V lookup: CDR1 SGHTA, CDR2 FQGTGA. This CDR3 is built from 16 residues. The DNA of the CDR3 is TGTGCCAGCAGCCCGGGGACTAGCGGGAGGGCCGACGAGCAGTACTTC. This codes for CASSPGTSGRADEQYF.

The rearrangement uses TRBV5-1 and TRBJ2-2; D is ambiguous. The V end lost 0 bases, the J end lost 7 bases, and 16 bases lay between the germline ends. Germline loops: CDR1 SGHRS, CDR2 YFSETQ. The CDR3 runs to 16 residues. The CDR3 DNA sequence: TGCGCCAGCAGCTTGGCCGGACCGCCGTGGGGCGGGGAGCTGTTTTTT. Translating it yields CASSLAGPPWGGELFF.

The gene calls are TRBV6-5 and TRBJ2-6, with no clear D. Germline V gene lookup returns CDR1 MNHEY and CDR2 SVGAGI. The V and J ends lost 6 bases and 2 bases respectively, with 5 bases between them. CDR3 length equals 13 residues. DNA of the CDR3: TGTGCCAGCAGGGTAGCTGGGGCCAACGTCCTGACTTTC. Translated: CASRVAGANVLTF.

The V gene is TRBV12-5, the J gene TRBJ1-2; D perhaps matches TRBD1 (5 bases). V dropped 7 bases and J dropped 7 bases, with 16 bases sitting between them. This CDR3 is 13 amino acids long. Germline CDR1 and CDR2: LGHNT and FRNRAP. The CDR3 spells CASERDSIGGYTF. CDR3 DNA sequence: TGTGCTAGTGAGAGAGACAGTATCGGTGGCTACACCTTC.

DNA for the CDR3: TGTGCCAGCAGTGAACCAATCCACCCAACTAATGAAAAACTGTTTTTT. This sequence encodes CASSEPIHPTNEKLFF. V and J are TRBV6-1 and TRBJ1-4; no firm D call. With 2 bases removed from V and 0 bases from J, the gap between germline ends came to 10 bases. The CDR3 spans 16 residues. Germline V lookup: CDR1 MNHNS, CDR2 SASEGT.

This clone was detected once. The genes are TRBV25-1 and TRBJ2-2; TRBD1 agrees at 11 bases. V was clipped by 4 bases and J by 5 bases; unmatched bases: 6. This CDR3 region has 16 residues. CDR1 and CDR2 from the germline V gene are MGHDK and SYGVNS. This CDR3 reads CASSAPGTGGTGELFF. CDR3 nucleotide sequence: TGTGCCAGCAGTGCACCCGGGACAGGGGGAACCGGGGAGCTGTTTTTT.

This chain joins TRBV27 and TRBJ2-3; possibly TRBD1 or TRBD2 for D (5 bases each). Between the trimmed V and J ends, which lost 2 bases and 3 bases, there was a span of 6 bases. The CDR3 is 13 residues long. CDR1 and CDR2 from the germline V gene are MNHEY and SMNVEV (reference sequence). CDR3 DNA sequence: TGTGCCAGCAGTTTAGAGGGGACAGATACGCAGTATTTT. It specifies CASSLEGTDTQYF.

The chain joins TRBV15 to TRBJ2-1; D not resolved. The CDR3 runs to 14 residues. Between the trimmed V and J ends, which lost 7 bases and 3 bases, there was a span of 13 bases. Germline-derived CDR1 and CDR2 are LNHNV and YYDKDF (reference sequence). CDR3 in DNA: TGTGCCACCAAACCAAGAGCTCTCTACAATGAGCAGTTCTTC. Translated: CATKPRALYNEQFF.